This TCR beta chain stems from a study of T cells after yellow fever vaccination. The CDR3 loop spans 15 amino acids. Germline V gene lookup returns CDR1 MNHEY and CDR2 SVGAGI. The V and J ends lost 5 bases and 2 bases, in that order; junction bases with no gene match: 7. TCR cDNA, made by 5'RACE template switching, carried an added universal primer site and UMIs. TCRdb re-called the 5' RACE reads through MiXCR, storing one row per CDR3 protein. The sample contains 350,000 to 550,000 distinct CDR3 sequences, around 19% of which appear only once. This clonotype has a handful of counts. Sequenced here: PBMCs, sampled before the yellow fever booster vaccination. The rearrangement uses TRBV6-5 and TRBJ2-3, with 7 bases that match TRBD1. This TCR derives from a man younger than 35 who received the YFV17D yellow fever vaccine. The CDR3 here is CASSARDSLTDTQYF. DNA for the CDR3: TGTGCCAGCAGTGCCCGGGACAGCCTCACAGATACGCAGTATTTT.